The entry below gives a single TCR beta chain sequence along with its context. Its antigen is currently unknown. The V gene end was trimmed by 4 bases and the J gene end by 6 bases; junction bases not matched to a gene: 8. The CDR3 is 16 residues long. Germline V lookup: CDR1 LGHNA, CDR2 YSLEER. These data are taken from a study of a mutant IDH1 vaccine in newly diagnosed glioma. Study-wide background: Onset of vaccination occurred 4-6 weeks following radiotherapy alone, or with temozolomide cycles. A roughly 62% male, approximately 38% female split and a mean age of around 41 years characterized treated patients.

Sequencing was performed with immunoSEQ multiplex PCR; in TCRdb, only in-frame clones are kept and a portion is missing. The table records roughly 32,000 clones, 85% to 90% of them present only once. Described time point: week 47, end of study. Every vaccination contained 300 ug of the mutant IDH1 20-mer peptide and was paired with topical imiquimod. Across weeks 1, 3, 5, 7, 11, 15, 19 and 23, patients received a vaccination each time, eight in all. V usage is TRBV4-3 and J usage is TRBJ1-4, with TRBD1 matching 10 bases. The sequenced sample was PBMCs, obtained from a glioma patient whose treatment included an IDH1 peptide vaccine. This sequence was found in a young woman with glioma. CDR3 coding DNA: TGCGCCAGCAGCCGTCTGGGTGGGACAGGGGATGAAAAACTGTTTTTT. Its protein is CASSRLGGTGDEKLFF.